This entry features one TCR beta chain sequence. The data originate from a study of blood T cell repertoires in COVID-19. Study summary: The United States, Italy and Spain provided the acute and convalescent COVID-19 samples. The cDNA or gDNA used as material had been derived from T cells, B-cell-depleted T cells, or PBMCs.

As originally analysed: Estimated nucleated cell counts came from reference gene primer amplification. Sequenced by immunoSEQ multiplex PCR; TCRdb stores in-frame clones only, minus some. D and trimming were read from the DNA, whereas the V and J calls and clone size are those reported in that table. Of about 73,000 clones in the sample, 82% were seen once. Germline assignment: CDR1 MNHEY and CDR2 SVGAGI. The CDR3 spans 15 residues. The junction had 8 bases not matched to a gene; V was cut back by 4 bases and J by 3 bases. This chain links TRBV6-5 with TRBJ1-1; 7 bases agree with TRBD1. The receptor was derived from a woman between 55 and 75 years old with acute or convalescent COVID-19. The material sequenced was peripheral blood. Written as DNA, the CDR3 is TGTGCCAGCAGTTTTCGGCTGACAGGGTACACTGAAGCTTTCTTT. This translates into CASSFRLTGYTEAFF.